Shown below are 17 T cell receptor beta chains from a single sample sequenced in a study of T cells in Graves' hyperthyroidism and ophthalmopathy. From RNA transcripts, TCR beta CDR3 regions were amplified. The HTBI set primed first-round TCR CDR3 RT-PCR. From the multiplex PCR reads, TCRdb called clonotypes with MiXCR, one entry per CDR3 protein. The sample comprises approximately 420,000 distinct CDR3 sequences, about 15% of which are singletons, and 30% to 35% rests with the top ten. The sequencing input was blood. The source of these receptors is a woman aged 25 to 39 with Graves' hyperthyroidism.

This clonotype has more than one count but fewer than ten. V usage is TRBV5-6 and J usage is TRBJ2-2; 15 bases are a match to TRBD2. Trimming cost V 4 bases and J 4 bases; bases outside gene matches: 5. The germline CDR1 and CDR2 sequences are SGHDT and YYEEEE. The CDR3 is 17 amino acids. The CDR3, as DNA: TGTGCCAGCAGCCTGGGACTAGCGGGAGGCGGCACCGGGGAGCTGTTTTTT. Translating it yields CASSLGLAGGGTGELFF. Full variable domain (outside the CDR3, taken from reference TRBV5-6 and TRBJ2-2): DAGVTQSPTHLIKTRGQQVTLRCSPKSGHDTVSWYQQALGQGPQFIFQYYEEEERQRGNFPDRFSGHQFPNYSSELNVNALLLGDSALYLCASSLGLAGGGTGELFFGEGSRLTVL.

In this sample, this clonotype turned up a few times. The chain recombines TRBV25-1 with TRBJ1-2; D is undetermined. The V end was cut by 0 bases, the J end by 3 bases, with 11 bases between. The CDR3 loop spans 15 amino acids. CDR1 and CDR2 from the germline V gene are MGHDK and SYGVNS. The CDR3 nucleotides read TGTGCCAGCAGTGAATATGGGAGAGCAGACTATGGCTACACCTTC. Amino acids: CASSEYGRADYGYTF.

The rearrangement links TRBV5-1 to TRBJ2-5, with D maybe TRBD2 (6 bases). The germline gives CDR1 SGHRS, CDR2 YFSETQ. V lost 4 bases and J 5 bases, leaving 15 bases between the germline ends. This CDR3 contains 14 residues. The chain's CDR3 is CASSPTAGSETQYF. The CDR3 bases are TGCGCCAGCAGCCCAACCGCGGGGTCGGAGACCCAGTACTTC. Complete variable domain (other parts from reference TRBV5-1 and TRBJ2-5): KAGVTQTPRYLIKTRGQQVTLSCSPISGHRSVSWYQQTPGQGLQFLFEYFSETQRNKGNFPGRFSGRQFSNSRSEMNVSTLELGDSALYLCASSPTAGSETQYFGPGTRLLVL.

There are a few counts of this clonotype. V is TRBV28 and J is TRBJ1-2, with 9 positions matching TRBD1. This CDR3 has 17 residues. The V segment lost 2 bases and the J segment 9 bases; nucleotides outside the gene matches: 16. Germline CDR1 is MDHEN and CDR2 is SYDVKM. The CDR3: CASSLGPRAGQGFRYTF. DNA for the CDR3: TGTGCCAGCAGTTTAGGGCCACGTGCGGGACAGGGATTCCGCTACACCTTC.

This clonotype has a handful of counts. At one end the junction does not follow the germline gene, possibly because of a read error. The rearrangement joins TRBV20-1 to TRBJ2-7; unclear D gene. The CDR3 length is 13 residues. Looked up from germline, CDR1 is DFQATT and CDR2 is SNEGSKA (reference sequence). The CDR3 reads CSAREAGSYEQHF. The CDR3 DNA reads TGCAGTGCTAGAGAGGCAGGCTCCTACGAGCAGCACTTC.

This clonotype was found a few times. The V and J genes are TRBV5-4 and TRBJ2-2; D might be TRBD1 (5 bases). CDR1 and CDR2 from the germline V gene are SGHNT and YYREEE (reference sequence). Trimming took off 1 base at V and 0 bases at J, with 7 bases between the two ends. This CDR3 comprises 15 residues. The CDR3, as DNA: TGTGCCAGCAGCTTGCTGACAGCGAACACCGGGGAGCTGTTTTTT. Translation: CASSLLTANTGELFF. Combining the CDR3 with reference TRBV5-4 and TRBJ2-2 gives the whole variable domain ETGVTQSPTHLIKTRGQQVTLRCSSQSGHNTVSWYQQALGQGPQFIFQYYREEENGRGNFPPRFSGLQFPNYSSELNVNALELDDSALYLCASSLLTANTGELFFGEGSRLTVL.

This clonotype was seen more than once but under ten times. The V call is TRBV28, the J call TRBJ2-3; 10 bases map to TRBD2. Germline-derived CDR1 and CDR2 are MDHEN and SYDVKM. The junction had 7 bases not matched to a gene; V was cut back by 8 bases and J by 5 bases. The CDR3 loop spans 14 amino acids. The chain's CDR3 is CASCLAGVIDTQYF. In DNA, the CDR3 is TGTGCCAGCTGCCTAGCGGGAGTCATAGATACGCAGTATTTT.

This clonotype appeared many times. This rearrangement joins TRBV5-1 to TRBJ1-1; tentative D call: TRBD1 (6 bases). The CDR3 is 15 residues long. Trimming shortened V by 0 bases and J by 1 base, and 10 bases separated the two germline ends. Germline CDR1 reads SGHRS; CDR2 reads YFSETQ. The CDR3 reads CASSLVGQQNTEAFF. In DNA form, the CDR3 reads TGCGCCAGCAGCTTGGTGGGACAACAGAACACTGAAGCTTTCTTT. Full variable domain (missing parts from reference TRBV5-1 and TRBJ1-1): KAGVTQTPRYLIKTRGQQVTLSCSPISGHRSVSWYQQTPGQGLQFLFEYFSETQRNKGNFPGRFSGRQFSNSRSEMNVSTLELGDSALYLCASSLVGQQNTEAFFGQGTRLTVV.

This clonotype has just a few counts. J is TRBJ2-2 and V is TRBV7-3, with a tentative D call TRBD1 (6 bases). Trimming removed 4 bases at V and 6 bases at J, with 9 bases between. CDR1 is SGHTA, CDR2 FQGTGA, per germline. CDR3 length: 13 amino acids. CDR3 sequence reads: CASSSYRAGELFF. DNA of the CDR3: TGTGCCAGCAGCTCATACAGGGCCGGGGAGCTGTTTTTT.

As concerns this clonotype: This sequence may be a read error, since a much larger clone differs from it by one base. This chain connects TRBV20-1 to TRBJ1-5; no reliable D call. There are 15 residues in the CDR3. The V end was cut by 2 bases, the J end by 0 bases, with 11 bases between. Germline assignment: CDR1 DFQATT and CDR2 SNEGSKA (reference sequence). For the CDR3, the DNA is TGCAGTGCTAGAATGAGGAGTAATAGCAATCAGCCCCAGCATTTT. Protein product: CSARMRSNSNQPQHF.

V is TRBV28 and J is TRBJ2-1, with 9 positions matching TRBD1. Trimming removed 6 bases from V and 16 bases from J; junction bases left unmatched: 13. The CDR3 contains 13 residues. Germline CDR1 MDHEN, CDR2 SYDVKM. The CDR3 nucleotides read TGTGCCAGCAGATGGACAGGGGCCCAAGGGTGCTTCTTC. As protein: CASRWTGAQGCFF.

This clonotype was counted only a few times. The DNA of the CDR3 is TGTGCCAGCACCACGACCGTCTCTGGGGCCAACGTCCTGACTTTC. This codes for CASTTTVSGANVLTF. The chain couples TRBV7-9 to TRBJ2-6; D is unclear. CDR3 length: 15 residues. V lost 7 bases to trimming and J lost 0 bases, with 10 bases between them. Germline V CDR1 and CDR2: SEHNR, FQNEAQ (reference sequence).

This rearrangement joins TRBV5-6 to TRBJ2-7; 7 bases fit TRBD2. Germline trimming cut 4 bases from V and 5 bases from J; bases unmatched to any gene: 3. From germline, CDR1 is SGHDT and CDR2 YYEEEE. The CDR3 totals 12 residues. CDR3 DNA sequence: TGTGCCAGCAGCGGCGGGACTAACGAGCAGTACTTC. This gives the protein CASSGGTNEQYF. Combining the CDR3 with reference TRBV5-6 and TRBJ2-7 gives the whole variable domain DAGVTQSPTHLIKTRGQQVTLRCSPKSGHDTVSWYQQALGQGPQFIFQYYEEEERQRGNFPDRFSGHQFPNYSSELNVNALLLGDSALYLCASSGGTNEQYFGPGTRLTVT.

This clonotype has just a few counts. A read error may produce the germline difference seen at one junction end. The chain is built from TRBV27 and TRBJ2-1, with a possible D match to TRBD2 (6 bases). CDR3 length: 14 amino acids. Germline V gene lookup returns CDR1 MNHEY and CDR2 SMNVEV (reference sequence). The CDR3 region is CASSSRDWTNGQFF. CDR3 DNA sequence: TGTGCCAGCAGTTCCCGGGACTGGACGAATGGGCAGTTCTTC.

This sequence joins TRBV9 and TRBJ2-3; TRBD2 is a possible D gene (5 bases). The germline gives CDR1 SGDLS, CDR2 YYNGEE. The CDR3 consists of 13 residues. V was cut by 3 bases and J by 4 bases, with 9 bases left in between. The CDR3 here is CASSATTADTQYF. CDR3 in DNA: TGTGCCAGCAGCGCGACTACCGCAGATACGCAGTATTTT.

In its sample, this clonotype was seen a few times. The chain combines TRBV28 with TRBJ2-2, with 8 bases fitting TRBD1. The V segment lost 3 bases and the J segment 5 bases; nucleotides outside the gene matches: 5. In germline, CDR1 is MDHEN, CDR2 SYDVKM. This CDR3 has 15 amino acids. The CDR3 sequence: CASSLTGVLTGELFF. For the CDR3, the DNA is TGTGCCAGCAGTTTGACAGGGGTTTTGACCGGGGAGCTGTTTTTT.

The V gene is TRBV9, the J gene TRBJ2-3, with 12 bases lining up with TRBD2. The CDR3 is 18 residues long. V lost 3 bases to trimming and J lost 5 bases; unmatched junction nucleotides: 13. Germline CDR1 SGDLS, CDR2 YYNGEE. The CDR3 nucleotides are TGTGCCAGCAGCGCCCCTAAGGAGACTAGCGGGAGATTAGATACGCAGTATTTT. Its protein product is CASSAPKETSGRLDTQYF.